The 20 T cell receptor beta chains below all came from one sample that was sequenced in a study of glioma-infiltrating T cells. Using RNA template, CDR3s of TCR alpha and beta were amplified with iRepertoire arm-PCR. TCRdb analysed the multiplex PCR reads with MiXCR anew, one entry per CDR3 protein. The table has 20,000 to 25,000 distinct CDR3 sequences, roughly 25% seen once. Sequencing input: glioma tissue, nonneoplastic brain tissue, or PBMCs (not recorded which). The receptor source for this set is a human donor with low-grade glioma or glioblastoma, undergoing nonglioma brain surgery, or in good health (not recorded which).

This clonotype appeared many times. V usage is TRBV7-2 and J usage is TRBJ2-3, with D possibly being TRBD1 (5 bases). The CDR3 is 14 residues long. V was cut by 1 base and J by 1 base, with 6 bases left in between. Per the germline V gene, CDR1 is SGHTA and CDR2 is FQGNSA. CDR3 region: CASSLGGRTDTQYF. In DNA, the CDR3 is TGTGCCAGCAGCTTAGGGGGCCGCACAGATACGCAGTATTTT.

Only a few counts were recorded for this clonotype. The chain has TRBV4-2 and TRBJ2-1; 9 bases align to TRBD1. The CDR3 is made up of 16 amino acids. Germline V CDR1 and CDR2: LGHNA, YNFKEQ. V lost 4 bases and J lost 5; bases outside the gene matches: 9. CDR3: CASSLPGQGTDNEQFF. CDR3 sequence (DNA): TGTGCCAGCAGCCTCCCGGGACAGGGAACAGACAATGAGCAGTTCTTC.

This clonotype was seen many times. The chain carries TRBV15 and TRBJ1-5, with D unclear. The length of the CDR3 is 14 residues. Germline CDR1 LNHNV, CDR2 YYDKDF (reference sequence). V was cut by 5 bases and J by 0 bases, with 8 bases left in between. This CDR3 reads CATSWTASNQPQHF. The CDR3 DNA reads TGTGCCACCAGCTGGACGGCTAGCAATCAGCCCCAGCATTTT.

V and J are TRBV18 and TRBJ2-4; TRBD2 matches 13 bases. Trimming took 1 base from V and 5 from J; bases not matched to a gene: 2. Germline-derived CDR1 and CDR2 are KGHSH and LQKENI. This CDR3 region has 16 residues. CDR3 DNA sequence: TGTGCCAGCTCACCACGAGGACTAGCGGGGGAAAACATTCAGTACTTC. This sequence encodes CASSPRGLAGENIQYF.

This clonotype was counted ten times or more. The chain links TRBV20-1 to TRBJ2-3; no clear D. The CDR3 length is 12 residues. Trimming removed 7 bases at V and 6 bases at J, with 14 bases between. Germline V CDR1 and CDR2: DFQATT, SNEGSKA (reference sequence). The chain's CDR3 is CSGVVGVDTQYF. The CDR3 bases are TGCAGTGGAGTGGTTGGGGTTGATACGCAGTATTTT.

A remark on this clonotype: A much larger clonotype is one base distant, so this may be a read error. V usage is TRBV6-1 and J usage is TRBJ2-7, with D possibly being TRBD1 (5 bases). Germline V gives CDR1 MNHNS, CDR2 SASEGT. This CDR3 has 13 amino acids. V gave up 6 bases and J gave up 5 bases, with 14 bases separating them. CDR3 sequence (DNA): TGTGCCAGCAGCTACACGGCAGGGAACGAGCAGTACTTC. Translating it yields CASSYTAGNEQYF.

This clonotype was seen many times. The CDR3 sequence is CASSYFGGSDEQFF. The CDR3 DNA follows: TGTGCCAGCAGTTACTTTGGGGGGAGCGATGAGCAGTTCTTC. This sequence joins TRBV6-6 and TRBJ2-1; possibly TRBD2 for D (6 bases). Trimming took off 1 base at V and 8 bases at J, with 12 bases between the two ends. CDR3 length: 14 amino acids. Germline V gene lookup returns CDR1 MNHNY and CDR2 SVGAGI (reference sequence).

Regarding this clonotype: With a much larger clone just one base away, this may be a read error. The chain couples TRBV24-1 to TRBJ1-1; unclear D gene. The CDR3 is made up of 15 amino acids. Germline loops: CDR1 KGHDR, CDR2 SFDVKD. The CDR3 here is CATSEADTLTGEPFF. CDR3 coding DNA: TGTGCCACCAGTGAGGCCGACACCCTCACCGGGGAGCCGTTTTTT.

This clonotype was detected ten times or more. This rearrangement joins TRBV6-2 or TRBV6-3 to TRBJ1-1, with D possibly matching TRBD1 (6 bases). The germline V gene encodes CDR1 MNHEY and CDR2 SVGEGT. Between the trimmed V and J ends, which lost 2 bases and 7 bases, there was a span of 8 bases. The CDR3 is 12 residues long. The CDR3 protein is CASSYGQLEAFF. For the CDR3, the DNA is TGTGCCAGCAGTTACGGACAGCTTGAAGCTTTCTTT.

By frequency in the sample, this clonotype is medium-sized. The rearrangement joins TRBV27 to TRBJ1-2; unclear D gene. The germline gives CDR1 MNHEY, CDR2 SMNVEV (reference sequence). V lost 6 bases, J lost 7 bases, and 12 bases lay in between. The CDR3 runs to 12 residues. The DNA for the CDR3 is TGTGCCAGCAGGACGGTCGGAGGTGGCTACACCTTC. Protein: CASRTVGGGYTF.

This clonotype has a count of ten or more. This chain connects TRBV7-2 to TRBJ1-3, with D unresolved. Germline assignment: CDR1 SGHTA and CDR2 FQGNSA. The CDR3 is 14 residues long. V dropped 3 bases and J dropped 0 bases, with 6 bases sitting between them. The CDR3 nucleotides read TGTGCCAGCAGCTTTGCGGTCTCTGGAAACACCATATATTTT. Amino acid sequence: CASSFAVSGNTIYF. The complete variable domain, with remaining parts taken from reference TRBV7-2 and TRBJ1-3, reads GAGVSQSPSNKVTEKGKDVELRCDPISGHTALYWYRQSLGQGLEFLIYFQGNSAPDKSGLPSDRFSAERTGGSVSTLTIQRTQQEDSAVYLCASSFAVSGNTIYFGEGSWLTVV.

This clonotype was recorded many times. The genes are TRBV7-3 and TRBJ2-7, with 7 nucleotides matching TRBD1. The CDR3 consists of 15 residues. Germline loops: CDR1 SGHTA, CDR2 FQGTGA. The V segment lost 5 bases and the J segment 2 bases; nucleotides outside the gene matches: 9. CDR3 DNA: TGTGCCAGCAGCCCCAGACCGGGACAGCCCTACGAGCAGTACTTC. This sequence encodes CASSPRPGQPYEQYF.

This clonotype was picked up many times. The chain combines TRBV6-2 or TRBV6-3 with TRBJ2-3; 8 positions agree with TRBD1. CDR3 size: 16 residues. V dropped 2 bases and J dropped 8; count of bases not matched to a gene: 12. The germline gives CDR1 MNHEY, CDR2 SVGEGT. The DNA of the CDR3 is TGTGCCAGCAGTTACGGGGACAGGACAACCTCGGCTACGCAGTATTTT. Translation gives CASSYGDRTTSATQYF.

This clonotype was counted at least ten times. V and J are TRBV20-1 and TRBJ2-1, with 13 bases aligning to TRBD2. Germline CDR1 DFQATT, CDR2 SNEGSKA (reference sequence). The CDR3 contains 14 residues. V shed 5 bases and J 10 bases; nucleotides not matched to a gene: 8. CDR3 region: CSAGGLAGEMEQFF. In DNA, the CDR3 is TGCAGTGCTGGAGGACTAGCGGGGGAGATGGAGCAGTTCTTC.

The chain links TRBV6-1 to TRBJ2-5, with D perhaps matching TRBD1 (6 bases). The germline V gene encodes CDR1 MNHNS and CDR2 SASEGT. The CDR3 covers 14 residues. The germline V and J ends were trimmed by 6 bases and 2 bases, with 13 bases remaining between them. In DNA form, the CDR3 reads TGTGCCAGCAGAGGACAGCCAGTTCAAGAGACCCAGTACTTC. Translation: CASRGQPVQETQYF.

Regarding this clonotype: With a much larger clone just one base away, this may be a read error. The rearrangement joins TRBV11-2 to TRBJ2-3, with 9 positions matching TRBD2. This CDR3 region has 15 residues. Per the germline V gene, CDR1 is SGHAT and CDR2 is FQNNGV. Trimming at V came to 5 bases and at J to 2 bases, leaving 5 bases not matched to a gene. CDR3 residues: CASSGTSRFTDTQYF. The CDR3 DNA sequence: TGTGCCAGCAGCGGGACTAGCAGGTTCACAGATACGCAGTATTTT.

The sample holds many counts of this clonotype. This chain joins TRBV7-9 and TRBJ2-3; D ambiguous. CDR3 length: 15 residues. Germline V gene lookup returns CDR1 SEHNR and CDR2 FQNEAQ (reference sequence). V lost 3 bases and J 2 bases, leaving 12 bases between the germline ends. This CDR3 is CASSFSGSFTDTQYF. Here the CDR3 DNA reads TGTGCCAGCAGCTTTTCTGGGTCCTTCACAGATACGCAGTATTTT.

This clonotype occurred many times. The chain carries TRBV29-1 and TRBJ2-1; 7 bases map to TRBD2. The junction had 5 bases not matched to a gene; V was cut back by 5 bases and J by 1 base. The CDR3 contains 14 residues. Germline lookup yields CDR1 SQVTM and CDR2 ANQGSEA. The CDR3 sequence is CSVTRGESYNEQFF. The CDR3 DNA reads as TGCAGCGTTACCCGGGGGGAATCCTACAATGAGCAGTTCTTC.

This clonotype was counted ten times or more. V and J are TRBV3-1 and TRBJ1-1, with unresolved D. The length of the CDR3 is 13 residues. Trimming took 2 bases from V and 0 from J, leaving 4 bases between them. From germline, CDR1 is LGHDT and CDR2 YNNKEL (reference sequence). The CDR3 nucleotides are TGTGCCAGCAGCCAAACAATGAACACTGAAGCTTTCTTT. Its protein is CASSQTMNTEAFF.

This clonotype has a count of ten or more. At one end the junction does not follow the germline gene, possibly because of a read error. CDR3 DNA sequence: TGTGCTAGCAGCTTATTCGGAGGGGAGACCCAGTACTTC. Encoded protein: CASSLFGGETQYF. The chain recombines TRBV7-7 with TRBJ2-5; tentative D call: TRBD2 (6 bases). This CDR3 is 13 amino acids long. Germline CDR1 SSHAT, CDR2 FNYEAQ (reference sequence). The entire variable domain, with the rest obtained from reference TRBV7-7 and TRBJ2-5, is as follows: GAGVSQSPRYKVTKRGQDVTLRCDPISSHATLYWYQQALGQGPEFLTYFNYEAQPDKSGLPSDRFSAERPEGSISTLTIQRTEQRDSAMYRCASSLFGGETQYFGPGTRLLVL.